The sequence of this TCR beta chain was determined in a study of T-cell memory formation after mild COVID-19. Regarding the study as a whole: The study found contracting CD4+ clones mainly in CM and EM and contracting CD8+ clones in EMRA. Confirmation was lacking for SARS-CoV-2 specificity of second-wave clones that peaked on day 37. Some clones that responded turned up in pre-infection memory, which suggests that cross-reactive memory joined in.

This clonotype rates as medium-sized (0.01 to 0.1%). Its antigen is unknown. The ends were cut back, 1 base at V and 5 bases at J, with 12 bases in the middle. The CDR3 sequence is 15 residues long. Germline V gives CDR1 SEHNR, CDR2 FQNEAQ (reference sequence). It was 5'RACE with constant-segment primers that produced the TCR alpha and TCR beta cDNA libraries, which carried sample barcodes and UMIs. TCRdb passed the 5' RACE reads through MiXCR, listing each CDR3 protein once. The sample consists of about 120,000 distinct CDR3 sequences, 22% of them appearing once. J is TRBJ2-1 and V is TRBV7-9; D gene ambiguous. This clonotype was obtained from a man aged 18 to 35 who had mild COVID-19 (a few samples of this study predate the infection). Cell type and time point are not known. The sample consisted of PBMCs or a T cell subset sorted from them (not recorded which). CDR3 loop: CASSLVAIRDNEQFF. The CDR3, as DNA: TGTGCCAGCAGCTTAGTGGCGATTAGGGACAATGAGCAGTTCTTC.